This entry is about one T cell receptor (beta chain). The entry originates in a study of blood T cell repertoires in COVID-19. Sequenced by immunoSEQ multiplex PCR; TCRdb stores in-frame clones only, minus some. Of 240,000 or so clones listed, approximately 90% are singletons. Participants were aged roughly 18 to 90 years, lived in about 26 US areas, and enrolled virtually. Cohorts were determined from participant-reported clinical history. This sequence originates from a man in his forties or fifties who had been exposed to COVID-19. The sequencing sample was made of PBMCs or T cells enriched from blood (not recorded which).

The CDR3: CASSIVEKNTEAFF. The CDR3, as DNA: TGTGCCAGTAGTATAGTCGAGAAGAACACTGAAGCTTTCTTT. This sequence joins TRBV19 and TRBJ1-1; D is undetermined. V was shortened by 1 base and J by 1 base, with 7 bases between the two germline ends. This CDR3 is 14 amino acids long. In germline, CDR1 is LNHDA, CDR2 SQIVND (reference sequence).